This record looks at one T cell receptor beta chain sequence and its context. This clonotype showed up just a few times. The clone's antigen remains unknown. No base quality values were provided; no much bigger clone lies one nucleotide off. V loses 8 bases, J loses 3 bases, and the germline ends lie 8 bases apart. The CDR3, cysteine through phenylalanine, is 12 amino acids long. Only the CDR3 portion is preserved as DNA: 36 bases, with reading frame beginning at the first base. According to the germline V gene, CDR1 reads MNHEY and CDR2 reads SVGEGT. This sample is drawn from a study of T cells in Graves' hyperthyroidism and ophthalmopathy (dated by TCRdb to the late 2010s). Regarding the study in general: To identify distinguishing TCR V-J signatures, a discovery cohort of 100 or so patients was used, comprising some 45 with Graves' ophthalmopathy and around 60 with stable Graves' hyperthyroidism. Prospective prediction of ophthalmopathy was tested in an independent validation cohort consisting of under 20 hyperthyroidism patients and around 17 patients who later progressed to ophthalmopathy. The approximately 90 discovery patients were randomly split 7:3 into training and test sets. In about six Graves' hyperthyroidism patients, the study also compared T-cell repertoires from thyroid tissue with T-cell repertoires from blood. After blood sampling, hyperthyroidism patients were treated with methimazole at a starting dose of 30 mg daily, and ophthalmopathy patients were treated with high-dose intravenous methylprednisolone. The paper reports TCR Vbeta CDR3 sequencing of some 140 peripheral blood samples: approximately 43 ophthalmopathy, under 80 hyperthyroidism and around 17 progressor patients. Broad study findings and their caveats: Most expanded thyroid clonotypes (frequency above 0.001) were also detected in blood, a finding suggesting that blood repertoires may reflect thyroid immune responses. Sample size was not statistically predetermined, and investigators were not blinded to group allocation. In validation, the model predicted progression to ophthalmopathy with roughly 70% sensitivity and less than 75% specificity, a median of about 6.7 months before onset. In cross-validation, a model built on a 13 V-J signature told ophthalmopathy apart from stable hyperthyroidism with under 90% sensitivity and about 81% specificity, and in testing the same model reached 80%/75%.

The TCR beta CDR3 regions were amplified from the RNA transcripts. A first-round RT-PCR of the TCR CDR3 used the HTBI primer set with the Qiagen OneStep RT-PCR kit. The libraries were constructed in a second round of multiplex PCR and then size-selected and purified. Paired-end sequencing of the libraries was performed with 100 bp reads on an Illumina HiSeq2000. The study's processing was this. SOAPnuke was used to process the raw data, throwing out any read that contained adapters or uncalled bases, had a mean Phred below 15, or lacked an exact constant-primer or identifier match. High-quality paired reads were merged using COPE v1.2.5, and each unique nucleotide sequence was defined as a clonotype. Clonotypes were aligned to IMGT TRBV, TRBD and TRBJ reference segments using MiTCR v1.1. Only V-J combinations with frequency above 0.0001, covering 99% to 99.2% of repertoires, were analysed. A TCS score was defined as the ratio of F50 (clonal expansion) to E x V (chaos), with BLOSUM62-based TCRdist applied between CDR3 peptides within each V-J. Welch's t-statistics and random forest reduced around 550 V-J features to around 14, which were used in a naive Bayes classifier (R e1071). The similarity between thyroid and blood repertoires was quantified using the Morisita-Horn index. TCRdb trimmed the raw reads at Q25, called clones with MiXCR and kept productive beta chains. Each record represents a unique CDR3 protein, reported with the most common genes and DNA among its rows. TCRdb, not the original authors, processed these V and J calls. The sample has roughly 500,000 distinct CDR3 sequences on record, about 45% of them singletons. The top ten hold 44% of the sample.

Exclusion was applied to patients with uncontrolled infections, other autoimmune diseases, pregnancy or lactation. Diagnoses were based on clinical symptoms, serum thyroxine and TRAb, thyroid ultrasound and orbital computed tomography. Trizol reagent was used to extract total RNA, and RNA quality was then checked on an Agilent 2100 Bioanalyzer. What was sequenced was peripheral blood or thyroid tissue (not recorded which). Recombination linked TRBV6-2 or TRBV6-3 to TRBJ1-5; no D gene is confidently identified. The receptor was isolated from an adult woman with Graves' disease, either hyperthyroidism or ophthalmopathy (not recorded which). The nucleotide sequence is given as TGTGCCAGCGGGAACCCCAATCAGCCCCAGCATTTT. Its protein is CASGNPNQPQHF.